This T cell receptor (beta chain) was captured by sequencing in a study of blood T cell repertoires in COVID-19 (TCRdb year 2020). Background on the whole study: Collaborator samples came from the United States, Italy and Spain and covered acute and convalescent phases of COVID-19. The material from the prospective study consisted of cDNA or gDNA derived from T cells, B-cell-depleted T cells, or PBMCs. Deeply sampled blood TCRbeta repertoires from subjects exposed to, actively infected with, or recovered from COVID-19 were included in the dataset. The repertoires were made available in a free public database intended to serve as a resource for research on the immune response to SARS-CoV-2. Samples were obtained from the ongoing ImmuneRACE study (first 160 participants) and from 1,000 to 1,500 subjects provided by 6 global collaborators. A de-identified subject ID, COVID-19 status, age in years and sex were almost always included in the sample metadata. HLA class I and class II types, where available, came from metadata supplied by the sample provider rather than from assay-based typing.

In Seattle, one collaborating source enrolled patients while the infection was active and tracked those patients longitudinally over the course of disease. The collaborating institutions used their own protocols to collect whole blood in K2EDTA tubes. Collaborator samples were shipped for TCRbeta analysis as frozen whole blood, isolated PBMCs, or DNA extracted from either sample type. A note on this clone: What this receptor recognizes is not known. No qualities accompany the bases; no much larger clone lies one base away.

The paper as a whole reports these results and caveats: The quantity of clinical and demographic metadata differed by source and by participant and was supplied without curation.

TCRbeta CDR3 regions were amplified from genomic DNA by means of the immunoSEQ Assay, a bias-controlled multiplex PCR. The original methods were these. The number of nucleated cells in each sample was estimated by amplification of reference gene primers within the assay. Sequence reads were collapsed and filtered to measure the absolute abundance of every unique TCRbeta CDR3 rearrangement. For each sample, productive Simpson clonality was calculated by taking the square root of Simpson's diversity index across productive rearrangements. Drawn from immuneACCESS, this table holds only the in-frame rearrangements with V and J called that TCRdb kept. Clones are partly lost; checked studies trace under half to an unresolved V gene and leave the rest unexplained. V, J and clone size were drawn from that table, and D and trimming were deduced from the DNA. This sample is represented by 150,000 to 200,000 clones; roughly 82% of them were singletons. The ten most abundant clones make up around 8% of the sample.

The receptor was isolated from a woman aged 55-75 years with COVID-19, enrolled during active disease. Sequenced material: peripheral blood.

The CDR3 protein: CASSLVGGEQFF. The sequenced DNA is TGTGCCAGCAGCTTAGTTGGCGGTGAGCAGTTCTTC. Recombination joined TRBV7-2 with TRBJ2-1; no D gene call is confident. At the junction V is shortened by 1 base and J by 9 bases, with 7 bases in between. The CDR3 sequence holds 12 residues, the cysteine and phenylalanine included. The DNA shown is the 36-base CDR3, in frame from base 1. CDR1 and CDR2 (SGHTA, FQGNSA) derive from the germline V gene.